A single sample gave rise to the 27 T cell receptor beta chains below, sequenced in a study of brain T cells in children with intractable seizures. Data came from immunoSEQ multiplex PCR; TCRdb stores just in-frame clones and leaves some out. The sample consists of about 41,000 clones, 75% to 95% of them appearing once. The material sequenced was peripheral blood, taken at surgery. The receptors come from a girl aged 2-10 years with tuberous sclerosis and intractable seizures.

The chain joins TRBV4-1 to TRBJ2-5; TRBD2 aligns across 7 bases. Germline V lookup: CDR1 MGHRA, CDR2 YSYEKL. Trimming at V came to 4 bases and at J to 2 bases, leaving 1 base not matched to a gene. This CDR3 has 13 amino acids. The CDR3 reads CASSPGGQETQYF. CDR3 sequence (DNA): TGCGCCAGCAGCCCCGGGGGGCAAGAGACCCAGTACTTC.

This chain joins TRBV9 and TRBJ2-2; D is uncertain. The V and J ends lost 0 bases and 1 base respectively, with 7 bases between them. This CDR3 region has 15 residues. Germline loops: CDR1 SGDLS, CDR2 YYNGEE. CDR3 sequence reads: CASSVVPENTGELFF. CDR3 sequence (DNA): TGTGCCAGCAGCGTAGTCCCCGAGAACACCGGGGAGCTGTTTTTT.

The CDR3 DNA reads as TGTGCCAGCAGCTCCGGGCTGATGTCGACAGATACGCAGTATTTT. Encoded protein: CASSSGLMSTDTQYF. The chain carries TRBV7-6 and TRBJ2-3; D is unclear. Trimming took off 4 bases at V and 3 bases at J, with 14 bases between the two ends. CDR3 length: 15 residues. The V gene's germline CDR1 is SGHVS and CDR2 FNYEAQ.

CDR3 nucleotide sequence: TGCGCCAGCAGCGGGGGGCTAGCGGGGCCCCATGGGGAGACCCAGTACTTC. Translation: CASSGGLAGPHGETQYF. This rearrangement joins TRBV5-1 to TRBJ2-5; TRBD2 matches 9 bases. From germline, CDR1 is SGHRS and CDR2 YFSETQ. This CDR3 has 17 amino acids. V dropped 4 bases and J dropped 5; count of bases not matched to a gene: 15.

The rearrangement uses TRBV7-9 and TRBJ1-3; perhaps TRBD1 as D (5 bases). The V gene lost 2 bases and the J gene lost 4 bases, with 12 bases spanning the gap. Germline loops: CDR1 SEHNR, CDR2 FQNEAQ (reference sequence). The CDR3 spans 15 residues. CDR3 region: CASSLRGAKGNTIYF. CDR3 nucleotide sequence: TGTGCCAGCAGCTTACGAGGGGCAAAAGGAAACACCATATATTTT.

This chain uses TRBV9 with TRBJ2-3, with TRBD2 matching 8 bases. With V trimmed by 4 bases and J by 2 bases, 9 bases remained unmatched. Per germline, CDR1 SGDLS and CDR2 YYNGEE. The CDR3 is made up of 16 amino acids. DNA of the CDR3: TGTGCCAGCAGCCCCCAGGGGACTAGTTCCACAGATACGCAGTATTTT. This translates into CASSPQGTSSTDTQYF.

This chain connects TRBV6-5 to TRBJ2-2; D unresolved. CDR1 MNHEY and CDR2 SVGAGI come from the germline V gene. With 8 bases removed from V and 6 bases from J, the gap between germline ends came to 10 bases. The CDR3 spans 12 residues. The CDR3 sequence is CASGISAGELFF. CDR3 coding DNA: TGTGCCAGCGGGATTAGTGCCGGGGAGCTGTTTTTT.

The V and J genes are TRBV19 and TRBJ1-1; D might be TRBD1 (5 bases). CDR1 and CDR2 from the germline V gene are LNHDA and SQIVND (reference sequence). Trimming removed 1 base from V and 6 bases from J, with 9 bases in between. This CDR3 is 13 amino acids long. CDR3 in amino acids: CASSIARQPEAFF. The CDR3, as DNA: TGTGCCAGTAGTATAGCCCGACAGCCTGAAGCTTTCTTT.

V usage is TRBV19 and J usage is TRBJ2-1; possibly TRBD1 for D (6 bases). Trimming stripped 5 bases from V and 8 bases from J, with 16 bases between. CDR1 LNHDA and CDR2 SQIVND come from the germline V gene (reference sequence). The CDR3 extends over 14 amino acids. For the CDR3, the DNA is TGTGCCAGTAGTCTCATTTTACAGGGAGATGAGCAGTTCTTC. Protein sequence: CASSLILQGDEQFF.

The V gene is TRBV7-2, the J gene TRBJ1-5; tentative D call: TRBD1 (6 bases). Germline CDR1 and CDR2: SGHTA and FQGNSA. This CDR3 comprises 14 residues. The V and J ends lost 5 bases and 3 bases respectively, with 11 bases between them. The DNA for the CDR3 is TGTGCCAGCAGCCTCAGGGGCCTCAATCAGCCCCAGCATTTT. Its protein product is CASSLRGLNQPQHF.

The CDR3 protein is CAIGPSFSSYEQYV. The CDR3 coding sequence is TGTGCCATCGGGCCCAGTTTTAGCTCCTACGAGCAGTACGTC. This rearrangement joins TRBV10-3 to TRBJ2-7, with no clear D. This CDR3 has 14 amino acids. CDR1 and CDR2 from the germline V gene are ENHRY and SYGVKD. The ends were cut back, 8 bases at V and 0 bases at J, with 14 bases in the middle.

This chain links TRBV7-2 with TRBJ2-1, with D hard to call. The V end was cut by 5 bases, the J end by 0 bases, with 11 bases between. Germline loops: CDR1 SGHTA, CDR2 FQGNSA. CDR3 length: 15 amino acids. The CDR3, as DNA: TGTGCCAGCAGCAGACGGTCCGCCTCCTACAATGAGCAGTTCTTC. This sequence encodes CASSRRSASYNEQFF.

The sample holds a few counts of this clone. The chain is built from TRBV3-1 (or the pseudogene TRBV3-2) and TRBJ1-2; no clear D gene. V shed 0 bases and J shed 3 bases, with 14 bases lying between them. This CDR3 is built from 16 residues. Germline V gene sequence: CDR1 LGHDT, CDR2 YNNKEL (reference sequence). The CDR3 DNA reads TGTGCCAGCAGCCAAGAATACATGGAAGGGTACTATGGCTACACCTTC. This codes for CASSQEYMEGYYGYTF.

The chain couples TRBV12-5 to TRBJ2-1; 9 bases fit TRBD2. The CDR3 extends over 15 amino acids. V was pared by 1 base and J by 6 bases, with 4 bases of the junction left unmatched. The V gene's germline CDR1 is LGHNT and CDR2 FRNRAP. The CDR3 DNA reads as TGTGCTAGTGGTTTGGGTAGCGGGAGCGGCAATGAGCAGTTCTTC. It translates to CASGLGSGSGNEQFF.

This clone was seen only a few times. The chain employs TRBV4-2 and TRBJ1-3; perhaps TRBD1 as D (6 bases). Trimming removed 5 bases at V and 0 bases at J, with 11 bases between. Per germline, CDR1 LGHNA and CDR2 YNFKEQ. The CDR3 has 15 amino acids. The CDR3 nucleotides read TGTGCCAGCAGCTCCCGGGACAACTCTGGAAACACCATATATTTT. Its protein is CASSSRDNSGNTIYF.

V usage is TRBV12-3 or TRBV12-4 and J usage is TRBJ1-5; no clear D gene. V lost 8 bases, J lost 0 bases, and 8 bases lay in between. This CDR3 comprises 13 residues. This CDR3 reads CASGASSNQPQHF. DNA of the CDR3: TGTGCCAGCGGTGCGAGTAGCAATCAGCCCCAGCATTTT.

The V gene is TRBV5-1, the J gene TRBJ1-1; D possibly corresponds to TRBD1 (6 bases). Germline V gives CDR1 SGHRS, CDR2 YFSETQ. Trimming removed 0 bases at V and 4 bases at J, with 19 bases between. The CDR3 contains 17 residues. The CDR3 DNA reads TGCGCCAGCAGCTTGGTTCGGGGGGCGTCGGTTACCACTGAAGCTTTCTTT. Protein product: CASSLVRGASVTTEAFF. The whole variable domain, remainder taken from reference TRBV5-1 and TRBJ1-1, is KAGVTQTPRYLIKTRGQQVTLSCSPISGHRSVSWYQQTPGQGLQFLFEYFSETQRNKGNFPGRFSGRQFSNSRSEMNVSTLELGDSALYLCASSLVRGASVTTEAFFGQGTRLTVV.

The chain couples TRBV14 to TRBJ1-6; D ambiguous. V lost 1 base and J lost 10, with 11 bases in between. The CDR3 totals 14 residues. Per germline, CDR1 SGHDN and CDR2 FVKESK. The chain's CDR3 is CASSQVRERSPLHF. The CDR3, as DNA: TGTGCCAGCAGCCAAGTACGGGAGCGATCACCCCTCCACTTT.

The chain combines TRBV11-2 with TRBJ2-5, with D unresolved. Germline CDR1 is SGHAT and CDR2 is FQNNGV. V was cut by 4 bases and J by 5 bases, with 8 bases left in between. This CDR3 is 12 amino acids long. The CDR3 loop is CASSSNWETQYF. The DNA for the CDR3 is TGTGCCAGCAGCTCAAATTGGGAGACCCAGTACTTC.

Points on this clone: A read error may produce the germline difference seen at one junction end. This chain uses TRBV7-3 with TRBJ2-2; D is possibly TRBD2 (7 bases). Germline V gene data show CDR1 as SGHTA and CDR2 as FQGTGA. This CDR3 region has 16 residues. For the CDR3, the DNA is TGTGCCAGCAGCTTAATTGCGGGGGCGAAAACCGGGGAGCTGTTTTTT. Translating gives CASSLIAGAKTGELFF.

V is TRBV3-1 (or the pseudogene TRBV3-2) and J is TRBJ2-3, with TRBD2 matching over 7 bases. The J segment lost 0 bases and the V segment lost 1 base, leaving 7 bases of the junction unmatched. This CDR3 has 17 residues. CDR1 and CDR2 (germline): LGHDT, YNNKEL (reference sequence). Here the CDR3 DNA reads TGTGCCAGCAGCCAAGGCGGGAGCCAGCCTAGCACAGATACGCAGTATTTT. Its translation is CASSQGGSQPSTDTQYF.

The V and J genes are TRBV4-2 and TRBJ2-1, with 7 nucleotides matching TRBD2. Germline lookup yields CDR1 LGHNA and CDR2 YNFKEQ. CDR3 length equals 15 residues. After removal of 1 base from V and 3 bases from J, the junction contained 3 bases not matched to a gene. As DNA, the CDR3 is TGTGCCAGCAGCCAAGGGCTAGCGGTCTACAATGAGCAGTTCTTC. Protein: CASSQGLAVYNEQFF.

This sequence joins TRBV4-1 and TRBJ2-2; 9 nucleotides align to TRBD1. From germline, CDR1 is MGHRA and CDR2 YSYEKL. The length of the CDR3 is 14 residues. Losses at the gene ends were 5 bases for V and 7 bases for J; bases not matched to a gene: 5. The CDR3 DNA reads TGCGCCAGCAGCAGGGACAGGGCAGGCGGGGAGCTGTTTTTT. Amino acids: CASSRDRAGGELFF.

The chain combines TRBV5-1 with TRBJ2-1; no reliable D call. Germline V gives CDR1 SGHRS, CDR2 YFSETQ. The CDR3 loop spans 15 amino acids. V lost 0 bases to trimming and J lost 2 bases, with 9 bases between them. Here the CDR3 reads CASSLGGVTYNEQFF. The CDR3 DNA reads TGCGCCAGCAGCTTGGGCGGTGTTACCTACAATGAGCAGTTCTTC. The whole variable domain, remainder taken from reference TRBV5-1 and TRBJ2-1, is KAGVTQTPRYLIKTRGQQVTLSCSPISGHRSVSWYQQTPGQGLQFLFEYFSETQRNKGNFPGRFSGRQFSNSRSEMNVSTLELGDSALYLCASSLGGVTYNEQFFGPGTRLTVL.

V usage is TRBV6-5 and J usage is TRBJ1-2; a possible D gene is TRBD1 (6 bases). The germline V gene encodes CDR1 MNHEY and CDR2 SVGAGI. V lost 0 bases and J lost 8, with 13 bases in between. CDR3 size: 14 residues. The CDR3 protein is CASSYSGGARGYTF. CDR3 bases: TGTGCCAGCAGTTACTCGGGGGGGGCGCGAGGCTACACCTTC.

This clone was observed once. The chain has TRBV6-1 and TRBJ2-5; no clear D. CDR1 and CDR2 from the germline V gene are MNHNS and SASEGT. V was trimmed by 2 bases and J by 1 base, leaving 8 bases between them. CDR3 length equals 14 residues. CDR3 DNA sequence: TGTGCCAGCAGTGAAATCCCCGGCCAAGAGACCCAGTACTTC. It yields the protein CASSEIPGQETQYF.

The chain uses TRBV5-6 and TRBJ1-6; D unresolved. In germline, CDR1 is SGHDT, CDR2 YYEEEE. The V and J ends lost 1 base and 8 bases respectively, with 19 bases between them. The CDR3 has 17 residues. CDR3 in DNA: TGTGCCAGCAGCTTGAAATTTAACGGTTATGCGGATTCACCCCTCCACTTT. It translates to CASSLKFNGYADSPLHF.